The present TCR beta chain was sequenced within a study of cytotoxic CD8 clonotypes in ibrutinib-treated CLL listed by TCRdb under 2021. In the study overall: The cohort included roughly 15 treatment-naive and 11 relapsed/refractory patients; about 18 were IGHV unmutated. On average, each sample had about 250,000 productive templates and 96,000 or so productive rearrangements. Samples at response were collected after a median of about 12 months of treatment, with a range of roughly 6 to 36 months. Of the approximately 90 people in the trial, about two dozen had longitudinal samples available. Partial responses were observed in approximately 24 patients and complete responses in 2; after a median follow-up of around 68 months, remission was maintained in approximately 15 patients and progression was observed in roughly 12. All remission and progressive disease samples were collected while patients were still receiving ibrutinib. Cryopreserved peripheral blood mononuclear cells were collected before treatment, at response, and at either disease progression or sustained remission. Broad study findings and their caveats: At baseline, clonality was higher than in age-matched healthy donors and showed a strong correlation with circulating CD8+ T-cell counts. Public clonotypes were rare and either shrank or stayed stable during treatment, and the rise in clonality at ibrutinib response reflected expansion of private clonotypes. Clonality rose at ibrutinib response, remained stable during sustained remission, and dropped back toward baseline at progression. Lymph node repertoires were not examined, and the timing of sampling was not matched between patients in sustained remission and those whose disease progressed.

From V the trimming removes 2 bases and from J it removes 8 bases, while the gene matches leave 8 bases of the junction unaccounted for. Reading from cysteine to phenylalanine, the CDR3 counts 13 amino acids. The retained sequence is limited to the CDR3, 39 bases, with the frame set at the first base. Per the germline V gene (reference sequence), GTSNPN is the CDR1 and SVGIG is the CDR2. Worth noting for this clone: Its antigen target is currently unknown. The record has no base qualities; no much larger clone is one base away.

On a MiSeq, deep resolution sequencing aimed for a depth between 1 in 1 million and 1 in 200,000 T cells, with each clonotype covered 10x on average. The immunoSEQ hsTCRB Kit was used to generate TCR beta libraries. Per the authors' processing: ImmunoSEQ Data Assistant and ImmunoSEQ Analyzer were used for data analysis, and V, D and J genes were assigned according to IMGT definitions. Clonality, with values ranging from 0 to 1, was calculated as one minus the normalized Shannon entropy of productive rearrangement frequencies. Only overrepresented clonotypes making up at least 0.05% of each patient's repertoire were included in the public clonotype analysis. Fewer than 15 age-matched healthy donor repertoires from immuneACCESS served as clonality controls. TCRdb obtained this table from immuneACCESS and retained in-frame rearrangements with V and J assigned. These tables miss some clones; where compared with another copy, unresolved V genes account for less than half of the shortfall, and the remainder is unexplained. The V and J calls and clone size come from that table; D and trimming were worked out from the DNA. Within this sample are about 50,000 clones, with less than 90% of them counted one time only. In total, the top ten clones hold about 20% of the sample.

Sample time point, as interpreted from the label and publication: roughly 25 months on ibrutinib. Roughly 2 micrograms of genomic DNA were extracted from cryopreserved PBMCs for TCR beta library preparation. Longitudinal blood samples from CLL patients receiving ibrutinib monotherapy were subjected to high-throughput TCR beta sequencing. The patients were enrolled in a single-center, open-label phase 2 trial of ibrutinib monotherapy. Here the sequenced sample was PBMCs, taken after 24 months of ibrutinib treatment. This clonotype was sampled from a human donor with chronic lymphocytic leukemia. The chain couples TRBV30 to TRBJ1-2, with 7 middle bases fitting TRBD1. CDR3 reads: CAWSSHRGGGYTF. The nucleotide sequence is given as TGTGCCTGGAGTTCACACAGGGGCGGGGGCTACACCTTC. Outside the CDR3, residues come from the reference TRBV30 and TRBJ1-2 proteins, so the full variable domain is: SQTIHQWPATLVQPVGSPLSLECTVEGTSNPNLYWYRQAAGRGLQLLFYSVGIGQISSEVPQNLSASRPQDRQFILSSKKLLLSDSGFYLCAWSSHRGGGYTFGSGTRLTVV.